This T cell receptor beta chain was found in a study of T-cell reconstitution after alpha-beta-depleted transplantation in children. For TCRbeta, the library was prepared with unique molecular identifiers. TCRdb fed the PCR reads into MiXCR, producing one record per CDR3 protein. The sample has hundreds of thousands of distinct CDR3 sequences; approximately 16% are singletons. The germline CDR1 and CDR2 sequences are SNHLY and FYNNEI. With V trimmed by 10 bases and J by 4 bases, 17 bases remained unmatched. CDR3 length equals 17 residues. This chain uses TRBV2 with TRBJ2-3; 10 bases are shared with TRBD2. The source material was PBMCs from the stem cell graft donor, sampled from the stem cell graft. The source of this sequence is a human donor who donated a stem cell graft to a child with acute lymphoblastic leukemia. The CDR3 coding sequence is TGTGCCATCACTCCCGCTAGCGGGAGTAGGGTGGCAGATACGCAGTATTTT. Its translation is CAITPASGSRVADTQYF.